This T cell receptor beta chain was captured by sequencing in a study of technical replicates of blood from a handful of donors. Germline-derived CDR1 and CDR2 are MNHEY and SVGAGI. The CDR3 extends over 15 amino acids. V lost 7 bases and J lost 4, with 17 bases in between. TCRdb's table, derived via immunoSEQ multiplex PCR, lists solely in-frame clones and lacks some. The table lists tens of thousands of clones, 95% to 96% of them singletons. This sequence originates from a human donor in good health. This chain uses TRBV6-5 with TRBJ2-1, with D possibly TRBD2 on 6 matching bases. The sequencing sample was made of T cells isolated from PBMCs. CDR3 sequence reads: CASTTVGGIYNEQFF. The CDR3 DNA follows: TGTGCCAGCACTACCGTGGGGGGAATTTACAATGAGCAGTTCTTC.